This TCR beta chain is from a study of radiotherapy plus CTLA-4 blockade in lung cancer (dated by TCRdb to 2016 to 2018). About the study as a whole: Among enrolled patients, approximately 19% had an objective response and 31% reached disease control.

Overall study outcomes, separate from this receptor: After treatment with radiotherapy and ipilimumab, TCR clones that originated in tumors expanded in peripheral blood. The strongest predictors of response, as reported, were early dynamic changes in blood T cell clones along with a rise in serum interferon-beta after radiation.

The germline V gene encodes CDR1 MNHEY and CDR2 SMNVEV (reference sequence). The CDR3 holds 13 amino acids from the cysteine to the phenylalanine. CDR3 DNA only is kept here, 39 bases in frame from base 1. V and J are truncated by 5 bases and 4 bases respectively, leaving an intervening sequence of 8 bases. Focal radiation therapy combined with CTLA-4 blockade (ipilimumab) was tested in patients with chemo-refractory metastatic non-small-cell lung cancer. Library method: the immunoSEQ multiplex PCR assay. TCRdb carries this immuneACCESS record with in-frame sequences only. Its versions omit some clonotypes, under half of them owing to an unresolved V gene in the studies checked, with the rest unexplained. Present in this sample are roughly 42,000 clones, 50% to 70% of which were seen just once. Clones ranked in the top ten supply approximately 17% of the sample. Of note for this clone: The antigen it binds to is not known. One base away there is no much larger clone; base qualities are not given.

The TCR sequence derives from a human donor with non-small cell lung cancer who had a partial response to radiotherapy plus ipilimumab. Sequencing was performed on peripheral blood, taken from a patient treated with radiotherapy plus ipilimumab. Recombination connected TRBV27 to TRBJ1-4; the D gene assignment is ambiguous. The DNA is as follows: TGTGCCAGCAGTCTCGGGATTAATGAAAAACTGTTTTTT. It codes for CASSLGINEKLFF.